This T cell receptor (beta chain) was observed in a study of T cell repertoires in aging, cancer and after chemotherapy. Study-wide results and caveats: The repertoire data cannot show anything about immunological memory following chemotherapy. In each cancer cohort, median generation probability increased across chemotherapy, suggesting thymic output rebounded.

Rearranged V-D-J TRB sequences were amplified with a mixed TRB-A/B primer pool. TCRdb re-called the multiplex PCR reads with MiXCR, one entry per CDR3 protein. The profile covers about 6,000 distinct CDR3 sequences, with roughly 25% appearing a single time and 8% to 10% taken by the ten largest. Amplification of TCR beta used genomic DNA extracted from peripheral blood. This CDR3 has 15 amino acids. The V gene's germline CDR1 is SEHNR and CDR2 FQNEAQ (reference sequence). The ends were cut back, 3 bases at V and 0 bases at J, with 10 bases in the middle. This clonotype was counted at least ten times. Its matching antigen is unknown.

The chain has TRBV7-9 and TRBJ2-3; D call uncertain. The clonotype was recovered from a human donor in good health. Material: blood. CDR3: CASSFDPSSTDTQYF. The CDR3 DNA reads as TGTGCCAGCAGCTTCGACCCCTCCAGCACAGATACGCAGTATTTT.